Sequencing of this TCR beta chain was carried out in a study of glioma-infiltrating T cells after dendritic cell vaccination. Overall study context: Patients received autologous tumor lysate-pulsed dendritic cell vaccination between the early 2000s and the early 2010s.

Isocitrate dehydrogenase mutation was absent in all glioblastoma patients. Some clones are missing from TCRdb's copy, which holds only in-frame ones; the method was immunoSEQ multiplex PCR. This table has about 92,000 clones, just over 85% appearing once. Sequencing used blood, obtained before dendritic cell vaccination. The receptor's source is a human donor with glioblastoma.

The CDR3 DNA follows: TGCAGCGTCCCACTGGGGGCCTCTGGCTATGGCTACACCTTC. It encodes CSVPLGASGYGYTF. V gene TRBV29-1 combines with J gene TRBJ1-2, with D possibly being TRBD1 (6 bases). Germline CDR1 reads SQVTM; CDR2 reads ANQGSEA. This CDR3 has 14 residues. Trimming removed 6 bases at V and 4 bases at J, with 18 bases between.